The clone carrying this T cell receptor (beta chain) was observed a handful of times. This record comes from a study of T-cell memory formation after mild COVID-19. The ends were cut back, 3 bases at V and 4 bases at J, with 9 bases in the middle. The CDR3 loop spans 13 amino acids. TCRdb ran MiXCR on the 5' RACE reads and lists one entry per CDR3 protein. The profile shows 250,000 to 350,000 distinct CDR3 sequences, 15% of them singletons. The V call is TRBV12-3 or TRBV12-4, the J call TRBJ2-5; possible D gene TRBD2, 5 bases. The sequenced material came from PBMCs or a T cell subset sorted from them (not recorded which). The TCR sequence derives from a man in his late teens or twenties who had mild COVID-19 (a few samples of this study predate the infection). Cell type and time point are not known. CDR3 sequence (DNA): TGTGCCAGCAGTTTCGAAGGAGGAGAGACCCAGTACTTC. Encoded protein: CASSFEGGETQYF.